This T cell receptor (beta chain) was sequenced in a study of cytomegalovirus exposure and HLA in healthy donors. In the PCR, 60 Vbeta and 13 Jbeta primers were used. Sequencing used immunoSEQ multiplex PCR; TCRdb keeps in-frame clones, though not all of them. The table has 110,000 or so clones, around 70% seen once. At sampling all donors were nominally healthy, likely with unrecorded immune exposures. This receptor was identified in a man in his forties in good health and CMV-seronegative. Sequenced input: PBMCs.

The CDR3 sequence is CASSTTSGIRTGELFF. The CDR3 region has the DNA TGTGCCAGTAGTACCACTAGCGGGATTCGCACCGGGGAGCTGTTTTTT. V usage is TRBV19 and J usage is TRBJ2-2; 10 nucleotides line up with TRBD2. J was trimmed by 4 bases and V by 4 bases; bases with no gene match: 6. This CDR3 has 16 amino acids. The germline V gene has CDR1 LNHDA and CDR2 SQIVND (reference sequence).